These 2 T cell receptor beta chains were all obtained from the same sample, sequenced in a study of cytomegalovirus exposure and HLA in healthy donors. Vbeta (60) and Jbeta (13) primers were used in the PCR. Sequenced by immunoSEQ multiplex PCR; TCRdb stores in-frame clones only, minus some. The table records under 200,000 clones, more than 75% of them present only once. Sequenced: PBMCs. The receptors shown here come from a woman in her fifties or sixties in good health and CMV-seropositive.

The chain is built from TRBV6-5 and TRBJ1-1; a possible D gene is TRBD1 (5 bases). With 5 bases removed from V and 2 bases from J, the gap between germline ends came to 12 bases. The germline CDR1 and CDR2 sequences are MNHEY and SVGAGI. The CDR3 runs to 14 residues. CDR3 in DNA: TGTGCCAGCAGTCAACGGACAACAAACACTGAAGCTTTCTTT. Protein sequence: CASSQRTTNTEAFF.

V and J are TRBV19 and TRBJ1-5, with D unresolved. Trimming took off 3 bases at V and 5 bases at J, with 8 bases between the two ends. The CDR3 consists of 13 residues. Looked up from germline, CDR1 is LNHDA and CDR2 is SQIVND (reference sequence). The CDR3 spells CASSIGLDQPQHF. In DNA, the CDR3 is TGTGCCAGTAGTATCGGGTTGGATCAGCCCCAGCATTTT.